This T cell receptor beta chain originates from a study of T cells in Graves' hyperthyroidism and ophthalmopathy. Aged 18 to 65, the patients had hyperthyroidism that was newly diagnosed and had lasted under 2 months. Notes on this clonotype: The antigen remains undetermined.

The CDR3 spans 15 residues. Trimming cost V 5 bases and J 1 base, with 14 bases left between them. RNA transcripts gave rise to amplified TCR beta CDR3 regions. In the first-round RT-PCR of the TCR CDR3, the HTBI primer set was used. Using its own MiXCR run on the multiplex PCR reads, TCRdb lists one record per CDR3 protein. The sample lists roughly 380,000 distinct CDR3 sequences; about a fifth were seen once. The study, taken as a whole, reports: Using 13 V-J features, a model discriminated ophthalmopathy from stable hyperthyroidism. In blood, most of the thyroid clonotypes expanded above 0.001 were also present.

The clonotype was recovered from a woman younger than 35 with Graves' hyperthyroidism. V gene TRBV12-3 or TRBV12-4 combines with J gene TRBJ2-5, with a weak D call TRBD1 (5 bases). Sequencing was done on a sample of blood. CDR3 amino acids: CASSVFGAAQETQYF. CDR3 coding DNA: TGTGCCAGCAGTGTCTTTGGGGCTGCCCAAGAGACCCAGTACTTC.